This T cell receptor beta chain was captured in a study of long-term antiretroviral therapy in people with HIV (dated by TCRdb to the early 2020s). Regarding the study in general: Collection of the earliest samples took place about a decade ahead of the 2015 WHO recommendation for immediate ART, at a time when ART was typically delayed until CD4 counts fell. A retrospective serial study tested whether ART initiation and durable HIV suppression were associated with changes in peripheral blood TRB repertoire composition and diversity. From 25 to 30 adults with confirmed HIV infection, the cohort provided over 150 cryopreserved PBMC samples, gathered serially across a mean of around six years (range 1-12). Of the roughly 30 participants with HIV, more than 10 were female. No cross-contamination during QIAcube processing was shown when test extractions of a monoclonal T-cell line were performed alongside about 30 polyclonal samples. The paper's findings and limits, for the study overall: Owing to limited PBMC availability, only the TCR beta chain was sequenced, without alpha chain pairing. Inferences about post-ART repertoire changes are limited because no data were available on ART adherence, viral resistance or therapy changes. Starting ART was linked to a significant rise in TRB diversity, yet even with long-term ART the diversity remained significantly lower than in transplant donor controls. Because pre-ART samples had limited cell numbers, profiling was done on unsorted PBMC rather than on sorted CD4+ and CD8+ T cells. The samples span the years 2004 to 2017, and the ART regimens used at that time may not be as effective as current regimens. Expanded TRB clones identified before ART initiation dominated the repertoire across all time points, though the dominance fluctuated and decreased in many PLHIV after ART. Compared with controls, HIV repertoires had narrower CDR3 length ranges, and the network structure pointed to an antigen-experienced repertoire that shifted only slightly toward naive after ART.

The immunoSEQ hsTCRB v3.0 assay was used at survey level resolution for TRB variable region sequencing. The targeted TRB sequencing depth was roughly 35,000-50,000 T-cell genomes per sample. TRB libraries were pooled and sequenced on an Illumina MiSeq using a v3 150-cycle kit. The published analysis was carried out like this. Repertoire analysis was run in R within a reproducible Nextflow workflow that covered QC, data transformation and analysis. LymphoSeq2, an R package for exploring AIRR-Seq data, was used to implement custom analyses. A handful of samples that produced fewer than 5000 total TRB sequences were removed, so fewer than 200 HIV repertoires were analyzed. Among the approximately 190 retained HIV repertoires, some 60 were collected before ART initiation and approximately 130 were collected after ART initiation. Each repertoire was downsampled to 5000 TRB nucleotide sequences, and summary statistics were averaged across 100 downsampling iterations. TRB sequences were retained for analysis only if CDR3 regions of at least seven amino acids were present. Diversity was assessed using a clonality score derived from Shannon entropy and using the Gini coefficient. In the repertoire networks, any two of the top 5000 CDR3 amino acid sequences were linked whenever the two sequences differed by an edit distance of one. For TRB CDR3 amino acid sequences, GLIPH2 was used to predict antigen specificity groups and MHC restriction. To flag known associations with CMV, EBV, HIV or tissue antigens, CDR3 amino acid sequences were compared against VDJdb and McPAS-TCR. Pre-ART, post-ART and control groups were compared with Wilcoxon signed-rank tests and Holm-Bonferroni correction. As stored in TCRdb, this immuneACCESS dataset retains in-frame rearrangements with V and J assigned. A fraction of the clones does not appear; measured against another copy, unresolved V genes explain less than half of the discrepancy, and the remainder lacks a known reason. D and trimming were read from the DNA, whereas the V and J calls and clone size are those reported in that table. This sample has roughly 15,000 clones in its table, and 81% of those were observed once. Approximately 15% of the sample comes from the top ten.

Between the V and J ends, shortened by 2 bases and 1 base respectively, the junction contains 3 bases. The CDR3 runs 12 amino acids, cysteine and phenylalanine included. Of all the DNA, just the CDR3 is kept, 36 bases in frame from base 1. The germline V gene gives CDR1 as SGHRS and CDR2 as YFSETQ. In regard to this clone: This clone's antigen is unknown. Base qualities are not at hand, and no much larger clone is one base apart.

Participants were included only if at least one PBMC sample before ART initiation and at least two post-ART samples were available. All participants with HIV were treated in the United States of America. Before DNA extraction, cryopreserved samples of roughly 0.9-11 million PBMC were thawed and then washed. At the time of the earliest PBMC sample, participants with HIV were aged between about 23 and 55 years. PBMC samples from each participant spanned 1-4 timepoints before ART initiation and 2-8 timepoints after ART initiation, with a median of 7 samples. Serial HIV viral load, CD4+ T-cell count, ART history and demographic data were obtained for every participant. Genomic DNA was extracted from unsorted PBMC with a Qiagen kit on a QIAcube, with processing performed in batches of 12 samples.

Sample: unsorted PBMCs, taken 1.2 years before starting antiretroviral therapy. Rearrangement joined TRBV5-1 to TRBJ1-2; the D segment cannot be called with confidence. This receptor was taken from a young man with HIV. The CDR3 region: CASSFDNYGYTF. The sequenced DNA is TGCGCCAGCAGCTTTGATAACTATGGCTACACCTTC.